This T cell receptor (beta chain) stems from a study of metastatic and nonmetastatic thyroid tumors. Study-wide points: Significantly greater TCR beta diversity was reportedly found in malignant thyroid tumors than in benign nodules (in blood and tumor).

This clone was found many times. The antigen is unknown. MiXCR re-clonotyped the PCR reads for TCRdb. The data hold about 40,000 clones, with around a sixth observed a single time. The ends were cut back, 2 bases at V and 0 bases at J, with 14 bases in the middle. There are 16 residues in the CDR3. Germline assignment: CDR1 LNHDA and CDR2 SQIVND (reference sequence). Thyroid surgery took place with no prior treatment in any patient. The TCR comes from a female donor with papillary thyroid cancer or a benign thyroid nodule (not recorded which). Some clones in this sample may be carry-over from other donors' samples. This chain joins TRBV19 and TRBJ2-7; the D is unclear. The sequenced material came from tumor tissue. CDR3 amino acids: CASSISADRSSYEQYF. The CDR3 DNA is TGTGCCAGTAGTATATCGGCAGATAGGAGCTCCTACGAGCAGTACTTC.